The 22 T cell receptor beta chains reported below all come from one sample, sequenced in a study of T-cell reconstitution after alpha-beta-depleted transplantation in children. Researchers prepared the TCRbeta library using unique molecular identifiers, the study reports. TCRdb fed the PCR reads into MiXCR, producing one record per CDR3 protein. The sample records some 550,000 distinct CDR3 sequences, more than 20% being singletons. Sequenced material: PBMCs, mostly from graft donor cells, taken 360 days after TCRalphabeta/CD19-depleted stem cell transplant. The receptors here all came from a boy in the first two years of life who had a stem cell transplant for acute myeloid leukemia, so the T cells may come from the graft donor.

This clonotype was recorded many times. The V gene is TRBV7-9, the J gene TRBJ2-3; a weak D match, TRBD2 (5 bases). This CDR3 region has 15 residues. Germline V gives CDR1 SEHNR, CDR2 FQNEAQ (reference sequence). Trimming took 3 bases from V and 2 from J, leaving 12 bases between them. The chain's CDR3 is CASSFTRGVTDTQYF. CDR3 coding DNA: TGTGCCAGCAGCTTTACTCGGGGAGTCACAGATACGCAGTATTTT.

CDR3 region: CSASRQGINQPQHF. Here the CDR3 DNA reads TGCAGTGCCTCACGACAGGGAATCAATCAGCCCCAGCATTTT. The V gene is TRBV20-1, the J gene TRBJ1-5; 7 bases line up with TRBD1. The germline CDR1 and CDR2 sequences are DFQATT and SNEGSKA (reference sequence). Trimming took 6 bases from V and 3 from J; bases not matched to a gene: 8. The length of the CDR3 is 14 residues.

This clonotype has ten or more counts. The rearrangement uses TRBV12-5 and TRBJ2-1; maybe TRBD1 (6 bases). The V end lost 1 base, the J end lost 8 bases, and 12 bases lay between the germline ends. The CDR3 is 14 amino acids. Germline V gene lookup returns CDR1 LGHNT and CDR2 FRNRAP. The DNA for the CDR3 is TGTGCTAGTGGTTTGGATAGGGGGATCGATGAGCAGTTCTTC. Translated: CASGLDRGIDEQFF.

This chain uses TRBV12-3 or TRBV12-4 with TRBJ1-1, with D maybe TRBD1 (6 bases). The ends were cut back, 11 bases at V and 3 bases at J, with 16 bases in the middle. The CDR3 contains 13 residues. The CDR3 region is CAGHRVRDTEAFF. CDR3 coding DNA: TGTGCCGGTCACAGGGTCCGGGACACTGAAGCTTTCTTT.

This clonotype was seen a few times. The chain links TRBV7-9 to TRBJ2-3; D gene unclear. CDR3 length: 15 residues. Germline V CDR1 and CDR2: SEHNR, FQNEAQ (reference sequence). V lost 1 base and J lost 2, with 10 bases in between. The CDR3 DNA sequence: TGTGCCAGCAGCTTAGGGGGATGCCCCACAGATACGCAGTATTTT. It yields the protein CASSLGGCPTDTQYF.

This clonotype came up many times. The chain carries TRBV30 and TRBJ2-1, with TRBD1 identical over 8 bases. Trimming took 5 bases from V and 10 from J; bases not matched to a gene: 7. CDR1 and CDR2 (germline): GTSNPN, SVGIG (reference sequence). This CDR3 has 12 residues. The CDR3 coding sequence is TGTGCCTGGGCGGACAGGGTATACGAGCAGTTCTTC. Protein sequence: CAWADRVYEQFF.

This chain joins TRBV12-3 or TRBV12-4 and TRBJ1-1, with unresolved D. This CDR3 spans 14 amino acids. Trimming pared 3 bases from V and 0 bases from J, leaving 8 bases between. The CDR3 region is CASSFETVNTEAFF. The CDR3 region has the DNA TGTGCCAGCAGTTTTGAGACCGTGAACACTGAAGCTTTCTTT.

This clonotype was seen many times. The V and J genes are TRBV29-1 and TRBJ1-2; TRBD1 might be the D (6 bases). Germline V CDR1 and CDR2: SQVTM, ANQGSEA. This CDR3 is 13 amino acids long. Trimming shortened V by 6 bases and J by 8 bases, and 19 bases separated the two germline ends. CDR3 in DNA: TGCAGCGTAGACACCCTAACAGGGATGGGCTACACCTTC. Protein: CSVDTLTGMGYTF.

This clonotype was detected many times. The chain employs TRBV7-9 and TRBJ2-2; D is perhaps TRBD1 or TRBD2 (5 bases each). The ends were cut back, 3 bases at V and 7 bases at J, with 9 bases in the middle. Germline V lookup: CDR1 SEHNR, CDR2 FQNEAQ (reference sequence). The CDR3 spans 13 residues. DNA of the CDR3: TGTGCCAGCAGCTTCGGGGCCAACGGGGAGCTGTTTTTT. This codes for CASSFGANGELFF.

J is TRBJ1-2 and V is TRBV4-1; TRBD1 matches 11 bases. Trimming at V came to 4 bases and at J to 4 bases, leaving 11 bases not matched to a gene. Per the germline V gene, CDR1 is MGHRA and CDR2 is YSYEKL. This CDR3 is 17 amino acids long. Here the CDR3 reads CASSLMVGQGDSYGYTF. CDR3 DNA sequence: TGCGCCAGCAGCCTTATGGTGGGACAGGGGGATTCCTATGGCTACACCTTC.

The chain couples TRBV2 to TRBJ2-3; a weak D match, TRBD2 (5 bases). The CDR3 has 16 residues. Trimming took 8 bases from V and 2 from J, leaving 20 bases between them. Germline CDR1 is SNHLY and CDR2 is FYNNEI. The CDR3 DNA is TGTGCCAGCGGGAGTCCTCTGGTATCTTTCACAGATACGCAGTATTTT. This codes for CASGSPLVSFTDTQYF.

The chain recombines TRBV4-3 with TRBJ1-4; 11 nucleotides line up with TRBD1. The CDR3 sequence is 17 residues long. The germline V gene has CDR1 LGHNA and CDR2 YSLEER. Trimming removed 1 base from V and 11 bases from J; junction bases left unmatched: 12. For the CDR3, the DNA is TGCGCCAGCAGCCAAGTACCACAAGGGACAGGGGGTAACAAACTGTTTTTT. This encodes CASSQVPQGTGGNKLFF.

This clonotype was recorded a few times. The CDR3: CASSYSKGQGPIKQYF. The CDR3 nucleotides are TGTGCCAGCAGTTACTCGAAAGGACAGGGTCCAATTAAGCAGTACTTC. V is TRBV6-5 and J is TRBJ2-7; 8 bases map to TRBD1. The germline V gene encodes CDR1 MNHEY and CDR2 SVGAGI. Trimming removed 0 bases from V and 8 bases from J; junction bases left unmatched: 12. The CDR3 is made up of 16 amino acids.

V and J are TRBV5-6 and TRBJ2-1, with 7 bases matching TRBD2. Trimming at V came to 4 bases and at J to 3 bases, leaving 7 bases not matched to a gene. There are 15 residues in the CDR3. Germline assignment: CDR1 SGHDT and CDR2 YYEEEE. CDR3 bases: TGTGCCAGCAGCCCCCTAGCGGATGACTACAATGAGCAGTTCTTC. Its protein is CASSPLADDYNEQFF.

This chain links TRBV5-1 with TRBJ2-5; D perhaps matches TRBD1 (5 bases). Trimming took 5 bases from V and 5 from J, leaving 22 bases between them. CDR1 and CDR2 (germline): SGHRS, YFSETQ. The CDR3 spans 16 residues. CDR3 region: CASSYIKGSQGETQYF. In DNA form, the CDR3 reads TGCGCCAGCAGTTACATCAAAGGGTCCCAGGGTGAGACCCAGTACTTC.

The chain recombines TRBV20-1 with TRBJ1-4, with a tentative D call TRBD1 (5 bases). The CDR3 contains 15 residues. V dropped 0 bases and J dropped 8 bases, with 16 bases sitting between them. CDR1 and CDR2 (germline): DFQATT, SNEGSKA (reference sequence). CDR3 bases: TGCAGTGCTAGAGATCCTCAGGGTGAGAACGAAAAACTGTTTTTT. This codes for CSARDPQGENEKLFF.

This clonotype was observed a few times. This sequence joins TRBV4-2 and TRBJ2-5; perhaps TRBD1 as D (7 bases). The V end lost 2 bases, the J end lost 4 bases, and 17 bases lay between the germline ends. Germline values: CDR1 LGHNA, CDR2 YNFKEQ. The CDR3 length is 16 residues. The CDR3 loop is CASSQYHRGGGETQYF. The CDR3, as DNA: TGTGCCAGCAGCCAATATCACAGGGGAGGTGGAGAGACCCAGTACTTC.

This clonotype appeared once. This chain uses TRBV7-9 with TRBJ1-4, with a tentative D call TRBD1 (5 bases). This CDR3 region has 14 residues. V lost 4 bases, J lost 13 bases, and 19 bases lay in between. The germline V gene has CDR1 SEHNR and CDR2 FQNEAQ (reference sequence). CDR3 bases: TGTGCCAGCAGCTCCGGGACGGGGTTTGAGGGACTGTTTTTT. It yields the protein CASSSGTGFEGLFF.

The rearrangement joins TRBV6-5 to TRBJ2-1, with 12 bases fitting TRBD1. Trimming removed 0 bases from V and 7 bases from J; junction bases left unmatched: 1. The germline V gene encodes CDR1 MNHEY and CDR2 SVGAGI. The CDR3 spans 15 residues. CDR3 region: CASSYSGQGANEQFF. The DNA of the CDR3 is TGTGCCAGCAGTTACTCGGGACAGGGGGCGAATGAGCAGTTCTTC.

The J gene is TRBJ2-7, the V gene TRBV2; possible D gene TRBD1, 5 bases. Trimming stripped 4 bases from V and 3 bases from J, with 19 bases between. Germline assignment: CDR1 SNHLY and CDR2 FYNNEI. The CDR3 consists of 16 residues. The CDR3 DNA reads as TGTGCCAGCAGTGGGGGCCCGCTGGGGTATCGCTACGAGCAGTACTTC. Its translation is CASSGGPLGYRYEQYF.

This clonotype was counted many times. The rearrangement links TRBV15 to TRBJ1-1; D unclear. The ends were cut back, 3 bases at V and 0 bases at J, with 5 bases in the middle. The CDR3 sequence is 13 residues long. Germline V gene sequence: CDR1 LNHNV, CDR2 YYDKDF (reference sequence). The DNA for the CDR3 is TGTGCCACCAGCAGCGGGGTGAACACTGAAGCTTTCTTT. Amino acid sequence: CATSSGVNTEAFF.

This clonotype was seen repeatedly, ten times or more. The V gene is TRBV20-1, the J gene TRBJ2-1; D gene unclear. V was cut by 5 bases and J by 6 bases, with 11 bases left in between. The germline V gene encodes CDR1 DFQATT and CDR2 SNEGSKA (reference sequence). The CDR3 sequence is 12 residues long. CDR3 DNA sequence: TGCAGTGCTTATTCTCAGACCAATGAGCAGTTCTTC. It encodes CSAYSQTNEQFF.